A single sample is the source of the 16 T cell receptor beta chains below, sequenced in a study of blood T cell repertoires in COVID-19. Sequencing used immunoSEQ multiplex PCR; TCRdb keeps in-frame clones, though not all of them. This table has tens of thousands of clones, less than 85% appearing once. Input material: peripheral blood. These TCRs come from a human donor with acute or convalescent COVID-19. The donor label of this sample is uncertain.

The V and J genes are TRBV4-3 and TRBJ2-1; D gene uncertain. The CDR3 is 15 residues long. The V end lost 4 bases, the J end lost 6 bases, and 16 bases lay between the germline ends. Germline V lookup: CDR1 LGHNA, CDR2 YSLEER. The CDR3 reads CASSLEGKASNEQFF. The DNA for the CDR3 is TGCGCCAGCAGCCTAGAAGGAAAAGCGAGCAATGAGCAGTTCTTC.

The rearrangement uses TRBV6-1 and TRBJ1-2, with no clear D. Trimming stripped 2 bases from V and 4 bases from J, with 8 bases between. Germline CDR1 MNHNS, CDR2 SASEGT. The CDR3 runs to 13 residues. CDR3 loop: CASSENSSYGYTF. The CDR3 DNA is TGTGCCAGCAGTGAAAACAGCTCCTATGGCTACACCTTC.

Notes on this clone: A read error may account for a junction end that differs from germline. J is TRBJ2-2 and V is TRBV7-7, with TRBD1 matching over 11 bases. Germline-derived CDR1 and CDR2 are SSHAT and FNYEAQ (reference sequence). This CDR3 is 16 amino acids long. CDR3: CASSPGQGAQPGELFF. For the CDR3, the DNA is TGTGCTAGCAGCCCTGGACAGGGGGCGCAGCCCGGGGAGCTGTTTTTT. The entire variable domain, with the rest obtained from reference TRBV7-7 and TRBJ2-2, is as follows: GAGVSQSPRYKVTKRGQDVTLRCDPISSHATLYWYQQALGQGPEFLTYFNYEAQPDKSGLPSDRFSAERPEGSISTLTIQRTEQRDSAMYRCASSPGQGAQPGELFFGEGSRLTVL.

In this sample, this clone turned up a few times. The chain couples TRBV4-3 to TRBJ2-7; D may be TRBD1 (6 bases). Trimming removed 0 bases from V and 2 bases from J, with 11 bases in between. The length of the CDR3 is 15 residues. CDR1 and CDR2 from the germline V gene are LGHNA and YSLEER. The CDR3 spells CASSQEWAGAYEQYF. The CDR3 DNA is TGCGCCAGCAGCCAAGAGTGGGCAGGGGCCTACGAGCAGTACTTC.

CDR3 sequence: CASSLQASGNTIYF. The CDR3 DNA reads TGTGCCAGCAGTTTACAGGCTTCTGGAAACACCATATATTTT. The chain couples TRBV6-5 to TRBJ1-3; TRBD1 is a possible D gene (5 bases). The CDR3 is 14 amino acids. V dropped 4 bases and J dropped 1 base, with 8 bases sitting between them. Germline loops: CDR1 MNHEY, CDR2 SVGAGI.

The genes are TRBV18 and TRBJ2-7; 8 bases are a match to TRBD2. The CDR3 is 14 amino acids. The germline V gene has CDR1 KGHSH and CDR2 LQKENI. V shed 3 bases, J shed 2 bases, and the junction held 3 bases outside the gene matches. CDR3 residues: CASSPQRETYEQYF. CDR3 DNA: TGTGCCAGCTCACCCCAGCGGGAGACCTACGAGCAGTACTTC.

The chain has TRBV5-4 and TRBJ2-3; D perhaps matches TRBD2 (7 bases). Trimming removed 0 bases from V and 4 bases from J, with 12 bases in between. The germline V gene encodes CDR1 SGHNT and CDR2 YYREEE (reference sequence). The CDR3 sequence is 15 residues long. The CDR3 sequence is CASSLGGGRADTQYF. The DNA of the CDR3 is TGTGCCAGCAGCTTGGGCGGGGGCCGGGCAGATACGCAGTATTTT.

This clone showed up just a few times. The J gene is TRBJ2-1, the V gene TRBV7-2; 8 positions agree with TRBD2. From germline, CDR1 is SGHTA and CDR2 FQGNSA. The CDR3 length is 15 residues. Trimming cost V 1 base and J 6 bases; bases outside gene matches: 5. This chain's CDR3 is CASSLVQRGSNEQFF. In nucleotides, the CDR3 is TGTGCCAGCAGCTTAGTCCAGCGGGGGAGCAATGAGCAGTTCTTC. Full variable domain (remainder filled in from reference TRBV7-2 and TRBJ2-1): GAGVSQSPSNKVTEKGKDVELRCDPISGHTALYWYRQSLGQGLEFLIYFQGNSAPDKSGLPSDRFSAERTGGSVSTLTIQRTQQEDSAVYLCASSLVQRGSNEQFFGPGTRLTVL.

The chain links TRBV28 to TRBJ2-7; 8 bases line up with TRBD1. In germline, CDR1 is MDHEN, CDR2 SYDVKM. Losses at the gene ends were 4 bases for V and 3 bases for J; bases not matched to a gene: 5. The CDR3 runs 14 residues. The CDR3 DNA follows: TGTGCCAGCAGTTCGACAGGGGTTAGCTACGAGCAGTACTTC. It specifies CASSSTGVSYEQYF.

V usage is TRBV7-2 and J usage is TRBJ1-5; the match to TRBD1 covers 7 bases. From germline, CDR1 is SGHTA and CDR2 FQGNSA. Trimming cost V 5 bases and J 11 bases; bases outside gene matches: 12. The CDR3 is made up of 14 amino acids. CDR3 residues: CASSPGGSQRAQHF. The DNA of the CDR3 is TGTGCCAGCAGCCCAGGGGGATCGCAGCGGGCCCAGCATTTT.

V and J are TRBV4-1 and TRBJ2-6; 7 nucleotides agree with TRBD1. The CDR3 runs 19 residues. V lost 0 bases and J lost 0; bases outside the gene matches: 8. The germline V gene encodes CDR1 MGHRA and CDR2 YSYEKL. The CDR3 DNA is TGCGCCAGCAGCCAAGATTTGGTGACAGGGAACTCTGGGGCCAACGTCCTGACTTTC. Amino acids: CASSQDLVTGNSGANVLTF.

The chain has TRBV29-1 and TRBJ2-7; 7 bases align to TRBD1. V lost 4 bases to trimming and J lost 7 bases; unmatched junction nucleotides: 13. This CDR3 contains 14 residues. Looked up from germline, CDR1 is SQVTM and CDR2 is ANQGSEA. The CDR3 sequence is CSVVPYEGAEEQYV. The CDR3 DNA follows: TGCAGCGTTGTCCCCTATGAGGGGGCAGAGGAGCAGTACGTC.

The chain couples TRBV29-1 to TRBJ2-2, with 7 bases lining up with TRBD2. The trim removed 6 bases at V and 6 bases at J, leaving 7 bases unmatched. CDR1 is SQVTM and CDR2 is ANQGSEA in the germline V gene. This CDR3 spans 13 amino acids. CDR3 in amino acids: CSVAIGRAGELFF. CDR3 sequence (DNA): TGCAGCGTAGCGATAGGGAGGGCCGGGGAGCTGTTTTTT.

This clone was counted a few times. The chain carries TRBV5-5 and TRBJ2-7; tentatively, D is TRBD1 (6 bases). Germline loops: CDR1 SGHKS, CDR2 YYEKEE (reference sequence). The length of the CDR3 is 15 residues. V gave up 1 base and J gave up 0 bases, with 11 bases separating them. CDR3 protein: CASSLPGANSYEQYF. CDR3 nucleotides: TGTGCCAGCAGCTTGCCAGGGGCGAACTCCTACGAGCAGTACTTC.

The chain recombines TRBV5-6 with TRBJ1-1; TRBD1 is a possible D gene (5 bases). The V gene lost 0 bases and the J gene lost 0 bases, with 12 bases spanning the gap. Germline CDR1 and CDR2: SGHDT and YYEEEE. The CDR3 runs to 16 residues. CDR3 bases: TGTGCCAGCAGCTTGGGACAGTCTACCATGAACACTGAAGCTTTCTTT. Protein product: CASSLGQSTMNTEAFF.

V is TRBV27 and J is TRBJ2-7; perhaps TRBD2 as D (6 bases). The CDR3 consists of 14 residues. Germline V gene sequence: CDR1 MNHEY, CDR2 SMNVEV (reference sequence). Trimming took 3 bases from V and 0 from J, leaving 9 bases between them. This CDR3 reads CASSLSGDSYEQYV. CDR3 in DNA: TGTGCCAGCAGTTTGTCGGGAGACTCCTACGAGCAGTACGTC.